This TCR beta chain was observed in a study of CD8+CD57+ T cells in acquired aplastic anemia. Regarding the study as a whole: Statistical testing detected no significant gap in CD8+ Simpson's diversity between patients and controls.

Germline-derived CDR1 and CDR2 are SEHNR and FQNEAQ (reference sequence). The V gene end was trimmed by 5 bases and the J gene end by 7 bases; junction bases not matched to a gene: 14. The CDR3 length is 15 residues. CDR3 and TCR beta VDJ profiling relied on a genomic DNA template. TCRdb redid the calling of the reads with MiXCR, one entry per CDR3 protein. The data contain 150,000 to 200,000 distinct CDR3 sequences, 55% to 70% of them singletons. This clonotype was picked up one time. Its antigen is as yet unknown. The chain links TRBV7-9 to TRBJ2-7; 7 bases match TRBD2. Sequences were obtained from sorted CD4+, CD8+, or CD8+CD57+ T cells (not recorded which) from PBMCs. The TCR was taken from a human donor in good health. The CDR3 sequence: CASSQRLRGSNEQYF. CDR3 DNA: TGTGCCAGCAGCCAAAGACTGCGGGGGAGCAATGAGCAGTACTTC.